The source of this T cell receptor beta chain is a study of TIL therapy for anti-PD-1-resistant metastatic lung cancer. Study in general: By whole-exome sequencing, median non-synonymous tumor mutation burden was roughly 1.6 mutations per megabase.

Findings and limits, study-wide: This highly selected cohort may not generalize to typical lung cancer patients.

This was the immunoSEQ v3 assay. Libraries were sequenced to some 2 million read pairs (survey) or roughly 4.5-6.5 million (deep). This table comes from immunoSEQ multiplex PCR, and its TCRdb copy is limited to in-frame clones, with some not included. The table shows approximately 18,000 clones, with about 80% occurring only once. Between the trimmed V and J ends, which lost 7 bases and 6 bases, there was a span of 15 bases. The CDR3 has 14 residues. The germline gives CDR1 MNHEY, CDR2 SVGAGI. As to this clone: The antigen is unknown.

Time point specified: pre-treatment sample, taken before nivolumab and TIL therapy. The sequence came from a person aged 30 to 80 with non-small cell lung cancer. The chain recombines TRBV6-5 with TRBJ2-2; D gene ambiguous. The sample in question was blood, obtained at baseline. CDR3 coding DNA: TGTGCCAGCAAAGTTCGACCAATGGCCGGGGAGCTGTTTTTT. As protein: CASKVRPMAGELFF.